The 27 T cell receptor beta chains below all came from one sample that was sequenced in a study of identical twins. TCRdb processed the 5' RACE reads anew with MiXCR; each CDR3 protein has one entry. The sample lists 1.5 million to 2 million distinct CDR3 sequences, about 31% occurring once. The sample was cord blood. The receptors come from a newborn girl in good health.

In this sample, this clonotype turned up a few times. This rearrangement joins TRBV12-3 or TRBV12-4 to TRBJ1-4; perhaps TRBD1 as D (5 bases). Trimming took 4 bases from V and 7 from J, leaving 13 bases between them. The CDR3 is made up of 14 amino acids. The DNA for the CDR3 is TGTGCCAGCAGTTCAGACTTCGGGGGTGAAAAACTGTTTTTT. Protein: CASSSDFGGEKLFF.

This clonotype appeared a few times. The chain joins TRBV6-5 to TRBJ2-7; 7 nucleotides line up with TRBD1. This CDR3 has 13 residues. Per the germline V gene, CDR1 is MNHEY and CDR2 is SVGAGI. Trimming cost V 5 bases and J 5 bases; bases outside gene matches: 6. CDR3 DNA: TGTGCCAGCAGTCCTCTCGACAGGGACGAGCAGTACTTC. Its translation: CASSPLDRDEQYF.

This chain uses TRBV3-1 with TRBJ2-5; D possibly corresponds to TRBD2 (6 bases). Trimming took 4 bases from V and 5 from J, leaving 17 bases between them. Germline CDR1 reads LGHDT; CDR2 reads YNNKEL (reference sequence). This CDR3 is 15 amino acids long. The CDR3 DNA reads TGTGCCAGCAGCCTCCGGGGGTCCCCCTCGGAGACCCAGTACTTC. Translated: CASSLRGSPSETQYF.

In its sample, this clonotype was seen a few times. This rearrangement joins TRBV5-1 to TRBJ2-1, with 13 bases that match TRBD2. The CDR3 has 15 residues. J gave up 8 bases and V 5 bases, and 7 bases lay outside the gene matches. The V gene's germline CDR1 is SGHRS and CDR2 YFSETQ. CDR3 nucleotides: TGCGCCAGCAGGGACGGGACTAGCGGGAAGGATGAGCAGTTCTTC. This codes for CASRDGTSGKDEQFF.

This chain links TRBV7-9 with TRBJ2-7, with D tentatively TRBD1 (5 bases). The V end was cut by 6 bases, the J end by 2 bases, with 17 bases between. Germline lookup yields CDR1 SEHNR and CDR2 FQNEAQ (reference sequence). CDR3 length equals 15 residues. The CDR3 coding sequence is TGTGCCAGCAGTTCGACAGCCCGATGGCCCTACGAGCAGTACTTC. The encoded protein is CASSSTARWPYEQYF.

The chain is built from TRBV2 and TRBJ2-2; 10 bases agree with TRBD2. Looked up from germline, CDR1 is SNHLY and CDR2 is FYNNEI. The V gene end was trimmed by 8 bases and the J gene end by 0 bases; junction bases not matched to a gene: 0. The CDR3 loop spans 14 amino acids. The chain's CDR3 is CASLAGANTGELFF. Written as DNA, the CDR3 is TGTGCCAGCCTAGCGGGAGCGAACACCGGGGAGCTGTTTTTT.

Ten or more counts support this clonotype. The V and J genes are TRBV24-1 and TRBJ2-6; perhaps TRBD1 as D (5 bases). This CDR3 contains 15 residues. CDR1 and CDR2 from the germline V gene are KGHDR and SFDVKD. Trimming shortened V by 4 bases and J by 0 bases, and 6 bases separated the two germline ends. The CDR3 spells CATSETVSGANVLTF. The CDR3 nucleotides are TGTGCCACCAGTGAGACAGTCTCTGGGGCCAACGTCCTGACTTTC.

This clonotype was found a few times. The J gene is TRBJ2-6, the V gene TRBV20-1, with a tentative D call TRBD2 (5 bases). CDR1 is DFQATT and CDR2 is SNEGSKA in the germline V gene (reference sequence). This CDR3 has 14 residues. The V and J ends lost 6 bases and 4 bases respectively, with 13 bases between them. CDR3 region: CSAPSFPGANVLTF. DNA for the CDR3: TGCAGTGCGCCTAGCTTTCCAGGGGCCAACGTCCTGACTTTC.

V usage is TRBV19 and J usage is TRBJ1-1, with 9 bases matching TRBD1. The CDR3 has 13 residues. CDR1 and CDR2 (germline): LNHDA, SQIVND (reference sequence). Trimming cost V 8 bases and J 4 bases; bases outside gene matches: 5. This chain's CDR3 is CASGTDRGTEAFF. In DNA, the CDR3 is TGTGCCAGTGGCACGGACAGGGGCACTGAAGCTTTCTTT.

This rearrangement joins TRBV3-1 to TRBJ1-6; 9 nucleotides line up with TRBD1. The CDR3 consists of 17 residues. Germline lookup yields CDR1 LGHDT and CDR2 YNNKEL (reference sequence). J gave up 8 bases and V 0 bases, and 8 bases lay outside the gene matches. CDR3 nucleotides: TGTGCCAGCAGCCAAGATTGGACCGGGACAGGGTATTCACCCCTCCACTTT. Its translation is CASSQDWTGTGYSPLHF.

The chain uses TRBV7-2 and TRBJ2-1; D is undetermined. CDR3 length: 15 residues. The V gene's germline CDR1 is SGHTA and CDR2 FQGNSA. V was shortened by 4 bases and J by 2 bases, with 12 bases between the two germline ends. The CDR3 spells CASSSHPTPYNEQFF. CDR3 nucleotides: TGTGCCAGCAGCTCCCATCCAACCCCCTACAATGAGCAGTTCTTC. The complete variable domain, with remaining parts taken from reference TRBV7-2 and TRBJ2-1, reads GAGVSQSPSNKVTEKGKDVELRCDPISGHTALYWYRQSLGQGLEFLIYFQGNSAPDKSGLPSDRFSAERTGGSVSTLTIQRTQQEDSAVYLCASSSHPTPYNEQFFGPGTRLTVL.

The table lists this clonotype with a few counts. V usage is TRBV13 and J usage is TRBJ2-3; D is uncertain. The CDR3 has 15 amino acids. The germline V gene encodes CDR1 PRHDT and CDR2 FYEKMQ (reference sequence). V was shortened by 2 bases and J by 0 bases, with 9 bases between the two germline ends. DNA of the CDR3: TGTGCCAGCAGCTTAACCCAACGAAGCACAGATACGCAGTATTTT. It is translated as CASSLTQRSTDTQYF.

CDR3 residues: CASSFSRYYGYTF. As DNA, the CDR3 is TGTGCCAGCAGTTTTTCTAGGTACTATGGCTACACCTTC. The chain uses TRBV27 and TRBJ1-2, with no clear D. Germline CDR1 reads MNHEY; CDR2 reads SMNVEV (reference sequence). The CDR3 is made up of 13 amino acids. V gave up 3 bases and J gave up 3 bases, with 8 bases separating them.

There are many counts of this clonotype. The CDR3: CASSPGLAVTYEQYF. The CDR3 DNA is TGTGCCAGCAGCCCTGGACTAGCCGTAACCTACGAGCAGTACTTC. This chain uses TRBV4-2 with TRBJ2-7, with TRBD2 matching 8 bases. Germline-derived CDR1 and CDR2 are LGHNA and YNFKEQ. The CDR3 runs 15 residues. Unmatched junction bases numbered 7, after V lost 4 bases and J lost 2 bases.

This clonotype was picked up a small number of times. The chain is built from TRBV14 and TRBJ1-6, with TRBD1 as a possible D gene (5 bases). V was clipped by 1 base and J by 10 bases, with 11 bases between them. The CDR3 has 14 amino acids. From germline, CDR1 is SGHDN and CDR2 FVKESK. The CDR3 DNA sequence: TGTGCCAGCAGCCAAGGAAGACAGTGGTCACCCCTCCACTTT. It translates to CASSQGRQWSPLHF.

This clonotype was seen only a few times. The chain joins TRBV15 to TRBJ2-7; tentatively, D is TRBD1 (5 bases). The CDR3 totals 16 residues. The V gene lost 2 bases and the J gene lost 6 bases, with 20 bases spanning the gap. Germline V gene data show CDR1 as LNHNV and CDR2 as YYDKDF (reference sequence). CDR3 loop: CATSRYFDSSRGEQYF. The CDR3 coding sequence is TGTGCCACCAGCAGATACTTCGACAGTTCCAGAGGCGAGCAGTACTTC.

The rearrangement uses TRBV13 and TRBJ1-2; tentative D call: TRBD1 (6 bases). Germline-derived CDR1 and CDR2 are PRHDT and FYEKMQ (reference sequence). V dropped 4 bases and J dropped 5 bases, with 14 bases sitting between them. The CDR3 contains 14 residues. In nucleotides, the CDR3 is TGTGCCAGCAGCTCCGACAGGTTGGTGTATGGCTACACCTTC. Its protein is CASSSDRLVYGYTF.

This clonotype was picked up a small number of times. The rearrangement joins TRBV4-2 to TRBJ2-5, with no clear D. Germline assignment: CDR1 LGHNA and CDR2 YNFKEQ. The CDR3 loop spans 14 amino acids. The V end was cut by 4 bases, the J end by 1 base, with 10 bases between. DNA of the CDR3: TGTGCCAGCAGCCCTTACATGGGCCAAGAGACCCAGTACTTC. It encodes CASSPYMGQETQYF.

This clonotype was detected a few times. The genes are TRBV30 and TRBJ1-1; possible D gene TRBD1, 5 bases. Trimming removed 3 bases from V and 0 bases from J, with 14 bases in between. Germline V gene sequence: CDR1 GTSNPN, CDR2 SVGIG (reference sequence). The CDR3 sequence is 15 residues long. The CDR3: CAWSPQWGMNTEAFF. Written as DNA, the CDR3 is TGTGCCTGGAGCCCCCAGTGGGGCATGAACACTGAAGCTTTCTTT.

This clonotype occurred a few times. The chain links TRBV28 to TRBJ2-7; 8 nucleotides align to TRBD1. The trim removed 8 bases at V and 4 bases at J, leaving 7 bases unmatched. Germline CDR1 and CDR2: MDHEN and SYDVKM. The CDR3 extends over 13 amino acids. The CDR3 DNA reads TGTGCCAGCGCTACAGGGGGTACGTACGAGCAGTACTTC. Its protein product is CASATGGTYEQYF.

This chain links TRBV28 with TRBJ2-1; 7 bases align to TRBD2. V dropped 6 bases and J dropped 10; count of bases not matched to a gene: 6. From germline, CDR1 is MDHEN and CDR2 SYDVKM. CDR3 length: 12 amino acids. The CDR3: CASSQPGGEQFF. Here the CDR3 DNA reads TGTGCCAGCAGCCAACCCGGGGGGGAGCAGTTCTTC.

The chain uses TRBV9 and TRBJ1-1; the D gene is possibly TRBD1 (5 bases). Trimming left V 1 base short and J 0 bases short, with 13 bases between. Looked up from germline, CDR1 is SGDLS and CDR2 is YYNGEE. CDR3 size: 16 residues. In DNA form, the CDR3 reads TGTGCCAGCAGCGTAAGTTCTAAGGGGATGAACACTGAAGCTTTCTTT. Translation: CASSVSSKGMNTEAFF. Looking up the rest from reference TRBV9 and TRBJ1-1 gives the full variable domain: DSGVTQTPKHLITATGQRVTLRCSPRSGDLSVYWYQQSLDQGLQFLIQYYNGEERAKGNILERFSAQQFPDLHSELNLSSLELGDSALYFCASSVSSKGMNTEAFFGQGTRLTVV.

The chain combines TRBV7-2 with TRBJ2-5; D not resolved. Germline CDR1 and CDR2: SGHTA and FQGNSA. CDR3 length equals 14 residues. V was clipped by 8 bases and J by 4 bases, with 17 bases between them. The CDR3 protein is CASGAVPVGETQYF. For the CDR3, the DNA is TGTGCCAGCGGAGCAGTGCCTGTGGGAGAGACCCAGTACTTC.

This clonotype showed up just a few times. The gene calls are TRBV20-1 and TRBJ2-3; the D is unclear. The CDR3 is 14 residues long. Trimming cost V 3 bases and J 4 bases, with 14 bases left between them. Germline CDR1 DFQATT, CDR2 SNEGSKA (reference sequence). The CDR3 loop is CSASTEGPADTQYF. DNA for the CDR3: TGCAGTGCTAGCACCGAAGGGCCGGCAGATACGCAGTATTTT.

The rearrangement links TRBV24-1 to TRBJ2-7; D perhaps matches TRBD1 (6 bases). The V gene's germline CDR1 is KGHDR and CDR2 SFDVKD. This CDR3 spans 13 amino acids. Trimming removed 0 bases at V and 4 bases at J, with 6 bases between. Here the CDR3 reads CATSDLGQYEQYF. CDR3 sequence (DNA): TGTGCCACCAGTGATTTGGGACAGTACGAGCAGTACTTC.

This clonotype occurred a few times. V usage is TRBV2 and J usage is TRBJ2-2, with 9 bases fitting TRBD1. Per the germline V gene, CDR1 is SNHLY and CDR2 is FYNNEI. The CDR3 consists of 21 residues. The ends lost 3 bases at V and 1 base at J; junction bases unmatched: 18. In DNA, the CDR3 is TGTGCCAGCAGTGACTTAGGGGGGGACAGGGCAAACTCTAAGAACACCGGGGAGCTGTTTTTT. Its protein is CASSDLGGDRANSKNTGELFF.

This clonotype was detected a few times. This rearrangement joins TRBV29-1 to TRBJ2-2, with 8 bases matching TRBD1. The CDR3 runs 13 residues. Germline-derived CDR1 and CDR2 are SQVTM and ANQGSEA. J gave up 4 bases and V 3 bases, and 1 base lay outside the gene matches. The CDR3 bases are TGCAGCGTTGACAGGGGGCGCACCGGGGAGCTGTTTTTT. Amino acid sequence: CSVDRGRTGELFF.